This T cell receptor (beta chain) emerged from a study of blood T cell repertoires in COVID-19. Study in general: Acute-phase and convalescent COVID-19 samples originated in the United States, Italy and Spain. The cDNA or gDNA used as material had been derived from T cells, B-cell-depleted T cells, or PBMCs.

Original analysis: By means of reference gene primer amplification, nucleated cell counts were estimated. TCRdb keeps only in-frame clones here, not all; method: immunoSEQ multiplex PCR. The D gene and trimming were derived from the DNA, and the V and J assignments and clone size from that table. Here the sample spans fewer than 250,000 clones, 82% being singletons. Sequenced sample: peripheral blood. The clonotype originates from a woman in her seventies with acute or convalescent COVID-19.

Here the CDR3 reads CASSEGQGASSNQPQHF. CDR3 bases: TGTGCCAGCAGTGAAGGACAGGGGGCTAGTAGCAATCAGCCCCAGCATTTT. The chain uses TRBV2 and TRBJ1-5, with 10 nucleotides matching TRBD1. The CDR3 sequence is 17 residues long. Germline CDR1 reads SNHLY; CDR2 reads FYNNEI. Trimming cost V 1 base and J 0 bases; bases outside gene matches: 3.